Listed here are 10 T cell receptor beta chains from one sample, sequenced in a study of cytotoxic CD8 clonotypes in ibrutinib-treated CLL. Data came from immunoSEQ multiplex PCR; TCRdb stores just in-frame clones and leaves some out. The table records some 350,000 clones, roughly 71% of them present only once. The sequences come from PBMCs, collected after 36 months of ibrutinib treatment. These receptors were obtained from a human donor with chronic lymphocytic leukemia.

In this sample, this clone turned up once. The genes are TRBV14 and TRBJ2-3, with D uncertain. Germline V gives CDR1 SGHDN, CDR2 FVKESK. This CDR3 spans 15 amino acids. Trimming shortened V by 2 bases and J by 12 bases, and 21 bases separated the two germline ends. For the CDR3, the DNA is TGTGCCAGCAGCCAATCCCTTCGCACCCCCGAGAGACAGTATTTT. Amino acids: CASSQSLRTPERQYF. Full variable domain (remainder filled in from reference TRBV14 and TRBJ2-3): EAGVTQFPSHSVIEKGQTVTLRCDPISGHDNLYWYRRVMGKEIKFLLHFVKESKQDESGMPNNRFLAERTGGTYSTLKVQPAELEDSGVYFCASSQSLRTPERQYFGPGTRLTVL.

This chain's CDR3 is CASSLATVLAGGGSTDTQYF. CDR3 coding DNA: TGTGCCAGCAGCCTAGCCACTGTGCTAGCGGGGGGGGGTAGCACAGATACGCAGTATTTT. The rearrangement uses TRBV11-3 and TRBJ2-3; 12 bases are a match to TRBD2. The germline CDR1 and CDR2 sequences are SGHNT and YENEEA. Trimming took 5 bases from V and 0 from J; bases not matched to a gene: 15. The CDR3 has 20 residues.

The V call is TRBV5-1, the J call TRBJ1-5; no clear D gene. Between the trimmed V and J ends, which lost 0 bases and 4 bases, there was a span of 5 bases. The CDR3 sequence is 13 residues long. Germline-derived CDR1 and CDR2 are SGHRS and YFSETQ. DNA of the CDR3: TGCGCCAGCAGCTTGGGGCAGAATCAGCCCCAGCATTTT. Translation: CASSLGQNQPQHF.

V is TRBV6-1 and J is TRBJ1-2; the D gene is possibly TRBD1 (6 bases). Germline V gene lookup returns CDR1 MNHNS and CDR2 SASEGT. Between the trimmed V and J ends, which lost 6 bases and 8 bases, there was a span of 13 bases. This CDR3 spans 12 amino acids. The CDR3 reads CASRRQAEGYTF. In nucleotides, the CDR3 is TGTGCCAGCAGGAGACAGGCGGAAGGCTACACCTTC.

The V gene is TRBV4-3, the J gene TRBJ2-7, with TRBD2 matching over 10 bases. Germline V lookup: CDR1 LGHNA, CDR2 YSLEER. There are 15 residues in the CDR3. The junction had 3 bases not matched to a gene; V was cut back by 4 bases and J by 0 bases. In DNA, the CDR3 is TGCGCCAGCAGCCCAGGACTAGCGGACTCCTACGAGCAGTACTTC. Amino acids: CASSPGLADSYEQYF.

The chain links TRBV10-3 to TRBJ2-5; D call uncertain. The V gene lost 2 bases and the J gene lost 0 bases, with 7 bases spanning the gap. The CDR3 is 14 amino acids. Germline assignment: CDR1 ENHRY and CDR2 SYGVKD. CDR3 nucleotides: TGTGCCATCAGTGAGGTGGGGAACCAAGAGACCCAGTACTTC. Protein: CAISEVGNQETQYF.

As DNA, the CDR3 is TGCAGTGCTTTAGGTTCCTACGAGCAGTACTTC. Amino acids: CSALGSYEQYF. The chain couples TRBV20-1 to TRBJ2-7, with D hard to call. Germline V CDR1 and CDR2: DFQATT, SNEGSKA (reference sequence). The V and J ends lost 5 bases and 1 base respectively, with 6 bases between them. The CDR3 totals 11 residues.

This clone was seen a few times. The V gene is TRBV20-1, the J gene TRBJ2-7, with unresolved D. V gave up 5 bases and J gave up 2 bases, with 7 bases separating them. Germline V gives CDR1 DFQATT, CDR2 SNEGSKA (reference sequence). The CDR3 totals 11 residues. The CDR3 DNA sequence: TGCAGTGCTCGCAACCCCTACGAGCAGTACTTC. Protein: CSARNPYEQYF.

The chain links TRBV4-1 to TRBJ2-3; 10 nucleotides match TRBD2. Germline V CDR1 and CDR2: MGHRA, YSYEKL. V was clipped by 0 bases and J by 2 bases; unmatched bases: 20. The CDR3 consists of 22 residues. This CDR3 reads CASSQELGIARLAGDLTDTQYF. CDR3 DNA sequence: TGCGCCAGCAGCCAAGAGTTGGGGATAGCCCGCCTAGCGGGGGACCTCACAGATACGCAGTATTTT.

The rearrangement links TRBV11-1 to TRBJ2-7, with 7 bases fitting TRBD2. In germline, CDR1 is SGHAT, CDR2 FQDESV (reference sequence). The CDR3 runs 15 residues. With 1 base clipped from V and 3 bases from J, the junction kept 6 bases outside the gene matches. The CDR3 nucleotides read TGTGCCAGCAGCTTAGGGGGCGGGAGTAGCTACGAGCAGTACTTC. Translating gives CASSLGGGSSYEQYF.